This TCR beta chain was captured in a study of T cell changes during pregnancy in multiple sclerosis. Sequencing was performed with immunoSEQ multiplex PCR; in TCRdb, only in-frame clones are kept and a portion is missing. This table has 43,000 or so clones, around 90% appearing once. Germline CDR1 SGHDT, CDR2 YYEEEE. The germline V and J ends were trimmed by 0 bases and 0 bases, with 7 bases remaining between them. This CDR3 comprises 15 residues. The chain links TRBV5-6 to TRBJ1-3, with D tentatively TRBD1 (5 bases). The sequences come from peripheral blood, collected in the first trimester of pregnancy. This receptor was taken from a female donor with multiple sclerosis, enrolled in a pregnancy study. The CDR3 sequence: CASSLGQSSGNTIYF. The DNA for the CDR3 is TGTGCCAGCAGCTTGGGACAGTCCTCTGGAAACACCATATATTTT.